The subject of this entry is one T cell receptor (beta chain). The antigen is not known. This sample was included in a study of CD8+ T cells in alopecia areata. Whole-study results and caveats: Tofacitinib yielded significantly lower scalp clonality and fewer expanded CD8+ clones among the top 100.

Treatment given: oral pan-JAK inhibitor, 5-10 mg twice daily. Reverse transcribed after extraction, RNA yielded cDNA as the sequencing template. Sequenced by immunoSEQ multiplex PCR; TCRdb stores in-frame clones only, minus some. Here the sample spans 120,000 to 150,000 clones, approximately 80% being singletons. This CDR3 is 13 amino acids long. Per germline, CDR1 SGHRS and CDR2 YFSETQ. Trimming stripped 2 bases from V and 2 bases from J, with 6 bases between. The rearrangement links TRBV5-1 to TRBJ2-3, with D uncertain. Sequenced here: CD8+ T cells sorted from blood, sampled at week 4, from a patient treated with tofacitinib. The TCR sequence derives from a human donor with alopecia areata. The chain's CDR3 is CASSFWVTDTQYF. The CDR3 DNA sequence: TGCGCCAGCAGCTTTTGGGTCACAGATACGCAGTATTTT.